The T cell receptor (beta chain) described here comes from a study of beta chain features in type 1 diabetes. Study observations and caveats: Reads derived from cDNA could over-represent cells showing high TCR expression. Across patients, naive, central memory and Treg TCRB repertoires exhibited apparently greater similarity than was observed across healthy donors.

Worth noting for this clone: Its specificity is unknown.

The CDR3 contains 16 residues. Germline loops: CDR1 LNHNV, CDR2 YYDKDF (reference sequence). V lost 3 bases, J lost 4 bases, and 19 bases lay in between. The study reverse transcribed the entire isolated RNA, so it sequenced expressed TCRB transcripts. For naive, central memory and regulatory T cell samples, reads averaged around 3.8 million. The table came from immunoSEQ multiplex PCR; TCRdb's copy has only in-frame clones and leaves some out. The sample includes about 210,000 clones, roughly 10% of them seen just once. The chain recombines TRBV15 with TRBJ2-7; a weak D match, TRBD1 (6 bases). What was sequenced was central memory CD4+ T cells from blood. The origin of this receptor is a man aged 18-30 years in good health. In nucleotides, the CDR3 is TGTGCCACCAGCAGGACCCGGGACATACCTCCTTACGAGCAGTACTTC. Its protein product is CATSRTRDIPPYEQYF.